Presented here are 32 T cell receptor beta chains from one specimen sequenced in a study of blood T cell repertoires in COVID-19. Method: immunoSEQ multiplex PCR; TCRdb's copy keeps in-frame clones and lacks some. This table holds around 290,000 clones, about 87% found once. The sample consisted of peripheral blood. The receptors originated from a woman aged 45-59 years who had recovered from COVID-19.

This chain links TRBV18 with TRBJ2-7; D gene unclear. Germline V lookup: CDR1 KGHSH, CDR2 LQKENI. The CDR3 consists of 13 residues. V lost 3 bases and J 6 bases, leaving 12 bases between the germline ends. The CDR3, as DNA: TGTGCCAGCTCACCCGATCGAGTGAGCGAGCAGTACTTC. Protein: CASSPDRVSEQYF.

This chain links TRBV29-1 with TRBJ2-1, with TRBD2 identical over 8 bases. CDR1 and CDR2 (germline): SQVTM, ANQGSEA. The V segment lost 7 bases and the J segment 0 bases; nucleotides outside the gene matches: 5. This CDR3 is built from 14 residues. This CDR3 reads CSAPSGGSYNEQFF. In DNA, the CDR3 is TGCAGCGCACCCAGCGGGGGCTCCTACAATGAGCAGTTCTTC.

The chain carries TRBV24-1 and TRBJ2-1; 14 bases align to TRBD2. CDR1 is KGHDR and CDR2 is SFDVKD in the germline V gene. The V segment lost 2 bases and the J segment 5 bases; nucleotides outside the gene matches: 4. This CDR3 spans 17 amino acids. CDR3 DNA: TGTGCCACCAGTGATTCGGGACTAGCGGGGGTAAACAATGAGCAGTTCTTC. Translated: CATSDSGLAGVNNEQFF.

The chain combines TRBV4-1 with TRBJ2-7, with a weak D call TRBD1 (5 bases). V was pared by 4 bases and J by 2 bases, with 18 bases between. This CDR3 has 16 amino acids. CDR1 and CDR2 from the germline V gene are MGHRA and YSYEKL. This chain's CDR3 is CASSPFPGTGTYEQYF. The CDR3 coding sequence is TGCGCCAGCAGCCCTTTCCCCGGTACAGGAACCTACGAGCAGTACTTC.

The genes are TRBV7-6 and TRBJ2-1, with 8 bases identical to TRBD1. The germline gives CDR1 SGHVS, CDR2 FNYEAQ. Trimming took 5 bases from V and 3 from J; bases not matched to a gene: 9. The CDR3 is 16 residues long. This CDR3 reads CASSPRTGTGYNEQFF. The CDR3 coding sequence is TGTGCCAGCAGCCCCAGGACCGGGACAGGCTACAATGAGCAGTTCTTC.

CDR3: CASSLGHGGTEAFF. The CDR3 DNA follows: TGTGCCAGCAGCCTGGGACACGGTGGGACTGAAGCTTTCTTT. The chain recombines TRBV3-1 (or the pseudogene TRBV3-2) with TRBJ1-1, with D perhaps matching TRBD1 (6 bases). CDR3 length equals 14 residues. Germline loops: CDR1 LGHDT, CDR2 YNNKEL (reference sequence). Trimming pared 4 bases from V and 5 bases from J, leaving 14 bases between.

The chain uses TRBV2 and TRBJ2-5; D perhaps matches TRBD1 (5 bases). From germline, CDR1 is SNHLY and CDR2 FYNNEI. V shed 5 bases and J shed 4 bases, with 11 bases lying between them. There are 13 residues in the CDR3. The CDR3 protein is CASSRQWGETQYF. CDR3 bases: TGTGCCAGCAGTCGACAGTGGGGAGAGACCCAGTACTTC.

V and J are TRBV6-5 and TRBJ2-3, with D maybe TRBD2 (6 bases). The CDR3 extends over 14 amino acids. CDR1 and CDR2 (germline): MNHEY, SVGAGI. V was trimmed by 7 bases and J by 0 bases, leaving 11 bases between them. The CDR3 protein is CASNLAASTDTQYF. In nucleotides, the CDR3 is TGTGCCAGCAACTTAGCGGCTAGCACAGATACGCAGTATTTT.

This chain connects TRBV28 to TRBJ1-4; D is undetermined. The CDR3 is 13 residues long. From germline, CDR1 is MDHEN and CDR2 SYDVKM. Trimming stripped 7 bases from V and 10 bases from J, with 16 bases between. The CDR3 spells CASTSAAMGKLFF. The CDR3 DNA is TGTGCCAGCACCTCGGCGGCTATGGGAAAACTGTTTTTT.

This chain connects TRBV29-1 to TRBJ2-3; TRBD2 might be the D (6 bases). Per the germline V gene, CDR1 is SQVTM and CDR2 is ANQGSEA. V lost 7 bases to trimming and J lost 3 bases, with 14 bases between them. The CDR3 totals 13 residues. CDR3 amino acids: CSATPGVTDTQYF. The CDR3 DNA reads as TGCAGCGCCACACCGGGAGTAACAGATACGCAGTATTTT.

The CDR3 DNA sequence: TGTGCCAGCAGCCCAGGACAGGGCGAGCAGTACTTC. It yields the protein CASSPGQGEQYF. The J gene is TRBJ2-7, the V gene TRBV7-8; 8 positions match TRBD1. J was trimmed by 6 bases and V by 5 bases; bases with no gene match: 3. Per the germline V gene, CDR1 is SGHVS and CDR2 is FQNEAQ. The CDR3 runs to 12 residues.

The CDR3 DNA sequence: TGTGCCAGCAGCCCTGTAGGGAGTTTCCGAGAGACCCAGTACTTC. Translation gives CASSPVGSFRETQYF. This chain connects TRBV28 to TRBJ2-5; weak D call: TRBD2 (5 bases). CDR1 and CDR2 (germline): MDHEN, SYDVKM. CDR3 length: 15 amino acids. The V end was cut by 6 bases, the J end by 4 bases, with 18 bases between. Full variable domain (rest looked up from reference TRBV28 and TRBJ2-5): DVKVTQSSRYLVKRTGEKVFLECVQDMDHENMFWYRQDPGLGLRLIYFSYDVKMKEKGDIPEGYSVSREKKERFSLILESASTNQTSMYLCASSPVGSFRETQYFGPGTRLLVL.

V and J are TRBV9 and TRBJ1-1; the D is unclear. Looked up from germline, CDR1 is SGDLS and CDR2 is YYNGEE. The V and J ends lost 5 bases and 0 bases respectively, with 8 bases between them. The CDR3 has 13 amino acids. The CDR3 coding sequence is TGTGCCAGCAGTTCCAATTTGAACACTGAAGCTTTCTTT. This translates into CASSSNLNTEAFF.

The chain links TRBV28 to TRBJ2-7; 7 positions agree with TRBD1. The germline gives CDR1 MDHEN, CDR2 SYDVKM. There are 14 residues in the CDR3. V lost 6 bases and J lost 6; bases outside the gene matches: 11. This chain's CDR3 is CASRETGSKVEQYF. The CDR3, as DNA: TGTGCCAGCAGGGAGACAGGGTCGAAGGTCGAGCAGTACTTC.

This chain connects TRBV7-2 to TRBJ1-2; D possibly corresponds to TRBD1 (5 bases). Germline CDR1 SGHTA, CDR2 FQGNSA. Trimming removed 4 bases from V and 4 bases from J, with 16 bases in between. This CDR3 contains 15 residues. CDR3 DNA: TGTGCCAGCAGCTCACCCCGACAGTATTTCTATGGCTACACCTTC. Translated: CASSSPRQYFYGYTF.

The chain joins TRBV28 to TRBJ2-7; a possible D gene is TRBD1 (6 bases). This CDR3 is built from 15 residues. The V end was cut by 0 bases, the J end by 5 bases, with 14 bases between. From germline, CDR1 is MDHEN and CDR2 SYDVKM. CDR3: CASSLWGRGSNEQYF. The CDR3 DNA sequence: TGTGCCAGCAGTTTATGGGGTAGGGGGTCGAACGAGCAGTACTTC.

The chain combines TRBV2 with TRBJ1-3, with TRBD1 identical over 8 bases. V was pared by 3 bases and J by 6 bases, with 7 bases of the junction left unmatched. The germline V gene encodes CDR1 SNHLY and CDR2 FYNNEI. The CDR3 is made up of 15 amino acids. This chain's CDR3 is CASSERTGLANTIYF. CDR3 DNA sequence: TGTGCCAGCAGTGAGCGGACAGGGTTGGCAAACACCATATATTTT.

This clone has a count of ten or more. The rearrangement links TRBV30 to TRBJ2-5; D remains unclear. CDR1 GTSNPN and CDR2 SVGIG come from the germline V gene (reference sequence). CDR3 length equals 11 residues. CDR3 sequence (DNA): TGTGCTAGTCAATCTCAAGAGACCCAGTACTTC. It specifies CASQSQETQYF.

Comment on this clone: The sample carries other DNA sequences with the same CDR3. The V call is TRBV5-4, the J call TRBJ2-5; 8 positions match TRBD1. The V and J ends lost 4 bases and 3 bases, in that order; junction bases with no gene match: 2. CDR1 and CDR2 from the germline V gene are SGHNT and YYREEE (reference sequence). The CDR3 is made up of 13 amino acids. The chain's CDR3 is CASSLTGEETQYF. CDR3 sequence (DNA): TGTGCCAGCAGCCTGACAGGGGAAGAGACCCAGTACTTC.

The chain couples TRBV12-3 or TRBV12-4 to TRBJ1-4, with D possibly being TRBD1 (5 bases). The CDR3 extends over 13 amino acids. Trimming left V 8 bases short and J 3 bases short, with 10 bases between. DNA for the CDR3: TGTGCCAGCGGCAGGGAAGCTAATGAAAAACTGTTTTTT. Translated: CASGREANEKLFF.

There are a few counts of this clone. This chain links TRBV7-2 with TRBJ1-3, with D unclear. CDR1 SGHTA and CDR2 FQGNSA come from the germline V gene. V was trimmed by 8 bases and J by 4 bases, leaving 18 bases between them. The CDR3 has 15 residues. The CDR3 sequence: CASLNAPGGGNTIYF. The CDR3 nucleotides read TGTGCCAGCCTCAACGCTCCGGGAGGCGGAAACACCATATATTTT.

The chain employs TRBV28 and TRBJ1-1; TRBD1 is a possible D gene (5 bases). The CDR3 spans 13 residues. Germline V gives CDR1 MDHEN, CDR2 SYDVKM. V was shortened by 6 bases and J by 11 bases, with 19 bases between the two germline ends. Here the CDR3 reads CASRATAQIGAFF. As DNA, the CDR3 is TGTGCCAGCAGGGCGACAGCGCAGATAGGGGCTTTCTTT.

The chain is built from TRBV3-1 (or the pseudogene TRBV3-2) and TRBJ2-2; 11 bases fit TRBD2. CDR3 length equals 17 residues. The germline CDR1 and CDR2 sequences are LGHDT and YNNKEL (reference sequence). V was pared by 4 bases and J by 3 bases, with 7 bases of the junction left unmatched. CDR3 loop: CASSPQFSGRDTGELFF. CDR3 nucleotides: TGTGCCAGCAGCCCCCAGTTTAGCGGGAGGGACACCGGGGAGCTGTTTTTT.

CDR3 DNA sequence: TGTGCCAGCAGCCATGCATGGACAGATTTAATCTACGAGCAGTACTTC. Translation: CASSHAWTDLIYEQYF. The V gene is TRBV5-5, the J gene TRBJ2-7; D might be TRBD1 (6 bases). Germline lookup yields CDR1 SGHKS and CDR2 YYEKEE (reference sequence). V was cut by 4 bases and J by 3 bases, with 20 bases left in between. The CDR3 is made up of 16 amino acids.

This CDR3 is CASRAANYGYTF. The CDR3 bases are TGTGCCAGCAGGGCGGCAAACTATGGCTACACCTTC. V and J are TRBV6-5 and TRBJ1-2, with unresolved D. CDR1 MNHEY and CDR2 SVGAGI come from the germline V gene. CDR3 size: 12 residues. V lost 6 bases, J lost 2 bases, and 7 bases lay in between.

The V call is TRBV6-5, the J call TRBJ2-7, with TRBD1 as a possible D gene (6 bases). Trimming removed 6 bases from V and 4 bases from J, with 16 bases in between. Germline CDR1 reads MNHEY; CDR2 reads SVGAGI. This CDR3 contains 14 residues. This CDR3 reads CASRVKGHLYEQYF. CDR3 DNA: TGTGCCAGCAGGGTCAAGGGACACCTTTACGAGCAGTACTTC.

The rearrangement uses TRBV29-1 and TRBJ2-4; 10 positions match TRBD2. Germline CDR1 SQVTM, CDR2 ANQGSEA. The CDR3 runs to 13 residues. The junction had 4 bases not matched to a gene; V was cut back by 3 bases and J by 8 bases. The CDR3 spells CSVDASGGDIQYF. CDR3 nucleotides: TGCAGCGTTGACGCTAGCGGGGGAGACATTCAGTACTTC.

In its sample, this clone was seen a few times. This chain joins TRBV19 and TRBJ1-6; TRBD1 might be the D (5 bases). This CDR3 comprises 12 residues. Trimming removed 7 bases at V and 7 bases at J, with 8 bases between. Germline assignment: CDR1 LNHDA and CDR2 SQIVND (reference sequence). The CDR3: CASTPGNSPLHF. In DNA, the CDR3 is TGTGCCAGTACCCCAGGGAATTCACCCCTCCACTTT.

The genes are TRBV4-2 and TRBJ2-7; 9 bases line up with TRBD1. Trimming at V came to 6 bases and at J to 3 bases, leaving 9 bases not matched to a gene. Per the germline V gene, CDR1 is LGHNA and CDR2 is YNFKEQ. The length of the CDR3 is 15 residues. CDR3 nucleotide sequence: TGTGCCAGCAGGGGTAGGACAGGGGCGCTCTACGAGCAGTACTTC. This codes for CASRGRTGALYEQYF.

The chain uses TRBV18 and TRBJ2-2; D is possibly TRBD2 (6 bases). The CDR3 runs 17 residues. V lost 3 bases to trimming and J lost 5 bases, with 19 bases between them. Germline V gene lookup returns CDR1 KGHSH and CDR2 LQKENI. CDR3: CASSPYMDTRGTGELFF. The CDR3 DNA reads as TGTGCCAGCTCACCGTACATGGACACGCGGGGAACCGGGGAGCTGTTTTTT.

In its sample, this clone was seen once. The CDR3: CASSWGGGTEAFF. In DNA form, the CDR3 reads TGTGCCAGCAGTTGGGGAGGGGGCACTGAAGCTTTCTTT. The chain links TRBV6-5 to TRBJ1-1, with D maybe TRBD1 (6 bases). Per germline, CDR1 MNHEY and CDR2 SVGAGI. The CDR3 loop spans 13 amino acids. The V gene lost 4 bases and the J gene lost 4 bases, with 10 bases spanning the gap.

The chain uses TRBV6-2 or TRBV6-3 and TRBJ2-1; a weak D match, TRBD2 (6 bases). Germline V CDR1 and CDR2: MNHEY, SVGEGT. The CDR3 contains 14 residues. V was pared by 0 bases and J by 9 bases, with 12 bases between. The CDR3 reads CASSYSGGAGEQFF. The CDR3 region has the DNA TGTGCCAGCAGTTACTCTGGAGGGGCTGGTGAGCAGTTCTTC.